This T cell receptor beta chain was sequenced in a study of CD8 T cells in ankylosing spondylitis (dated by TCRdb to about 2017). Looking at the study overall: The study set out to find disease-linked TCR variants by profiling T cell receptor beta repertoires in ankylosing spondylitis patients and healthy donors. The full study cohort was made up of roughly 25 ankylosing spondylitis patients and over 90 healthy donors. Peripheral blood samples were taken, and synovial fluid was additionally collected from ankylosing spondylitis patients.

The sequencer listed for this sample is Illumina HiSeq 2500. TCR beta libraries were prepared by quantitative 5'-RACE with molecular barcodes. Per the original workflow: To identify disease-linked TCR variants, a new computational method was used, one built on a probabilistic model of VDJ rearrangement. The public reads were reprocessed in TCRdb via fastp at Q25 and MiXCR, keeping in-frame beta chains. Each record represents a unique CDR3 protein, reported with the most common genes and DNA among its rows. The V and J calls and clone size are TCRdb's, not the authors'. The sample table shows 250,000 to 300,000 distinct CDR3 sequences, and 20% are seen once. The ten largest clones take up roughly 8% of the sample. Here is what the overall study found, with its caveats: The disease-linked clones were reported as significantly enriched in matched synovial fluid samples from ankylosing spondylitis patients. The disease-linked clones had a CD8+ phenotype and were found at relatively low frequencies in peripheral blood. Some TCR beta motif variants had previously been reported in synovial fluid and blood of reactive arthritis patients, which suggested common disease-initiation mechanisms. Blood from ankylosing spondylitis patients appeared to be characterized by a TCR beta motif made up of several highly homologous amino acid variants.

Concerning this clonotype itself: Its antigen specificity is not known. Nothing much larger sits one base from this clone, and base qualities are not available.

V was cut back by 5 bases and J by 3 bases, leaving a gap of 11 bases between them. The CDR3 starts with the cysteine, ends with the phenylalanine, and has 14 residues. Only the CDR3 DNA is retained, 42 bases long and in frame from the first base. The sequencing input was blood, either unsorted or a sorted T cell fraction (not recorded which). The clonotype originates from a male donor with ankylosing spondylitis or in good health (not recorded which). The chain links TRBV12-3 or TRBV12-4 with TRBJ1-5, with TRBD1 tentatively as D gene (6 bases match). The CDR3 region has the sequence CASSADSVNQPQHF. In nucleotides, the sequence is TGTGCCAGCAGTGCGGACAGCGTCAATCAGCCCCAGCATTTT.